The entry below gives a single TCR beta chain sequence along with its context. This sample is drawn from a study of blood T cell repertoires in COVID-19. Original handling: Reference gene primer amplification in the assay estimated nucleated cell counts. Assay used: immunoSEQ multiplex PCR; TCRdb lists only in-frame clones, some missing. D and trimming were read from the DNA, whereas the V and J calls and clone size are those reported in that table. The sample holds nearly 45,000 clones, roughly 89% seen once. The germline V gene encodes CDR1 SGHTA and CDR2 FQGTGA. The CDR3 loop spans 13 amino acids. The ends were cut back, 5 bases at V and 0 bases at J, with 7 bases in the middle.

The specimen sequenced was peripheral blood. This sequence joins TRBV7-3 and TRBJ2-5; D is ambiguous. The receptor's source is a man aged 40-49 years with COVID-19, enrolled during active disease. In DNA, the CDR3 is TGTGCCAGCAGCCCGCGGTACCAAGAGACCCAGTACTTC. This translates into CASSPRYQETQYF.